This TCR beta chain is from a study of beta chain features in type 1 diabetes. This CDR3 has 13 amino acids. Trimming stripped 8 bases from V and 0 bases from J, with 10 bases between. The V gene's germline CDR1 is KGHSH and CDR2 LQKENI. Points from the study as a whole: PCR may have favored shorter templates equally in patients and controls. TCRB CDR3 length was moderately but significantly reduced in all four CD4+ subsets of Type 1 diabetes patients.

This clone was picked up a small number of times. Antigen unknown. The whole isolated RNA underwent reverse transcription, so sequencing captured expressed TCRB transcripts. Naive, central memory and regulatory T cell samples averaged approximately 3.8 million reads. Measured with immunoSEQ multiplex PCR; TCRdb has only the in-frame clones, and not every one. The data show about 330,000 clones, 11% seen once. This TCR came from a young woman in good health. The specimen sequenced was naive CD4+ T cells from blood. The rearrangement joins TRBV18 to TRBJ1-1; D not resolved. The DNA of the CDR3 is TGTGCCAGCCATTCAGGCCTGAACACTGAAGCTTTCTTT. It codes for CASHSGLNTEAFF.